This T cell receptor beta chain was identified in a study of identical twins. Every donor was a healthy Caucasian. V shed 6 bases and J 6 bases; nucleotides not matched to a gene: 9. From germline, CDR1 is MDHEN and CDR2 SYDVKM. CDR3 length: 15 residues. Concerning this clonotype: The antigen is not known.

General study findings and limits: Carriage of fewer insertions was seen in abundant cord blood beta clonotypes, whereas memory repertoires showed none. Findings depended on cross-sectional statistics rather than tracking the same donors.

In TCRdb, the 5' RACE reads were re-called with MiXCR into one record per CDR3 protein. The sample has around 530,000 distinct CDR3 sequences; around 15% are singletons. This sample also belongs to another study, concerning yellow fever vaccine responses in identical twins. Per that paper: Twins' vaccine T cell responses reportedly seemed partly convergent and partly personalized.

The genes are TRBV28 and TRBJ2-1; TRBD2 aligns across 9 bases. Sequenced sample: CD4+ T cells sorted from blood. This receptor was identified in a woman in her late teens or twenties in good health. The CDR3, as DNA: TGTGCCAGCAGCCGACTAGCGGCTAAACGCAATGAGCAGTTCTTC. It specifies CASSRLAAKRNEQFF.